These 9 T cell receptor beta chains share one sample of origin, sequenced in a study of T cell repertoires in cytomegalovirus infection. TCRdb reanalysed the reads using MiXCR and keeps one entry per CDR3 protein. Of 560,000 or so distinct CDR3 sequences in the sample, about 17% were seen once. Sequences were obtained from CD8+ T cells from PBMCs. These TCRs come from a human donor in good health (CMV status not recorded). Some clones in this sample may be carry-over from other donors' samples.

The chain combines TRBV6-2 or TRBV6-3 with TRBJ2-1; 7 positions match TRBD2. The CDR3 has 12 residues. Germline loops: CDR1 MNHEY, CDR2 SVGEGT. V was pared by 0 bases and J by 16 bases, with 6 bases of the junction left unmatched. CDR3 DNA: TGTGCCAGCAGTTACTCGCGGGAGCTGCAATTCTTC. Translating it yields CASSYSRELQFF.

This clonotype turned up a few times. J is TRBJ1-2 and V is TRBV2, with D unresolved. This CDR3 spans 11 amino acids. Germline V gene lookup returns CDR1 SNHLY and CDR2 FYNNEI. V lost 9 bases to trimming and J lost 6 bases, with 11 bases between them. CDR3 sequence reads: CARTDLNGYTF. In DNA form, the CDR3 reads TGTGCCAGAACAGATCTGAATGGCTACACCTTC.

A few counts support this clonotype. V gene TRBV2 combines with J gene TRBJ2-7; TRBD1 or TRBD2 may be the D gene (5 bases each). There are 13 residues in the CDR3. Germline V gene lookup returns CDR1 SNHLY and CDR2 FYNNEI. V lost 4 bases to trimming and J lost 2 bases, with 9 bases between them. The chain's CDR3 is CASSVRGAYEQYF. DNA of the CDR3: TGTGCCAGCAGTGTAAGGGGAGCCTACGAGCAGTACTTC.

This clonotype appeared a few times. The V and J genes are TRBV4-1 and TRBJ1-1; D is unclear. CDR1 is MGHRA, CDR2 YSYEKL, per germline. The CDR3 runs 14 residues. V gave up 1 base and J gave up 5 bases, with 11 bases separating them. The CDR3 region is CASSQGRVGTEAFF. CDR3 nucleotide sequence: TGCGCCAGCAGCCAAGGAAGGGTTGGGACTGAAGCTTTCTTT.

The chain carries TRBV5-1 and TRBJ1-3, with 8 nucleotides matching TRBD1. The CDR3 runs to 16 residues. The ends lost 3 bases at V and 0 bases at J; junction bases unmatched: 5. Looked up from germline, CDR1 is SGHRS and CDR2 is YFSETQ. DNA of the CDR3: TGCGCCAGCAGCTGGGGGACAGGACACTCTGGAAACACCATATATTTT. This gives the protein CASSWGTGHSGNTIYF.

In the case of this clonotype: Possible read error: a much larger clone is one base away. The rearrangement joins TRBV12-3 or TRBV12-4 to TRBJ1-2; D not certain. This CDR3 has 11 amino acids. In nucleotides, the CDR3 is TGTGCCAGCAGTGGGCCTCGGGCCCTCCAATTC. It is translated as CASSGPRALQF.

This clonotype was found many times. The chain joins TRBV24-1 to TRBJ2-1, with 9 bases aligning to TRBD2. V was clipped by 0 bases and J by 8 bases; unmatched bases: 10. The CDR3 is 17 residues long. Germline V gives CDR1 KGHDR, CDR2 SFDVKD. CDR3: CATSDLRSSGRAHEQFF. DNA for the CDR3: TGTGCCACCAGTGATTTGAGGAGTAGCGGGAGAGCCCATGAGCAGTTCTTC.

This clonotype was picked up a small number of times. The chain is built from TRBV18 and TRBJ2-6; the D is unclear. Germline CDR1 is KGHSH and CDR2 is LQKENI. The CDR3 length is 15 residues. V dropped 2 bases and J dropped 0 bases, with 5 bases sitting between them. The CDR3 nucleotides are TGTGCCAGCTCACCAACCCCCTCTGGGGCCAACGTCCTGACTTTC. This codes for CASSPTPSGANVLTF. The variable domain in full, completed from reference TRBV18 and TRBJ2-6, reads NAGVMQNPRHLVRRRGQEARLRCSPMKGHSHVYWYRQLPEEGLKFMVYLQKENIIDESGMPKERFSAEFPKEGPSILRIQQVVRGDSAAYFCASSPTPSGANVLTFGAGSRLTVL.

This clonotype was detected many times. The chain is built from TRBV7-8 and TRBJ2-7; TRBD1 might be the D (6 bases). V was trimmed by 5 bases and J by 0 bases, leaving 14 bases between them. Per the germline V gene, CDR1 is SGHVS and CDR2 is FQNEAQ. This CDR3 is built from 15 residues. The CDR3 region is CASSDRQAFSYEQYF. As DNA, the CDR3 is TGTGCCAGCAGCGACCGACAGGCCTTCTCCTACGAGCAGTACTTC.